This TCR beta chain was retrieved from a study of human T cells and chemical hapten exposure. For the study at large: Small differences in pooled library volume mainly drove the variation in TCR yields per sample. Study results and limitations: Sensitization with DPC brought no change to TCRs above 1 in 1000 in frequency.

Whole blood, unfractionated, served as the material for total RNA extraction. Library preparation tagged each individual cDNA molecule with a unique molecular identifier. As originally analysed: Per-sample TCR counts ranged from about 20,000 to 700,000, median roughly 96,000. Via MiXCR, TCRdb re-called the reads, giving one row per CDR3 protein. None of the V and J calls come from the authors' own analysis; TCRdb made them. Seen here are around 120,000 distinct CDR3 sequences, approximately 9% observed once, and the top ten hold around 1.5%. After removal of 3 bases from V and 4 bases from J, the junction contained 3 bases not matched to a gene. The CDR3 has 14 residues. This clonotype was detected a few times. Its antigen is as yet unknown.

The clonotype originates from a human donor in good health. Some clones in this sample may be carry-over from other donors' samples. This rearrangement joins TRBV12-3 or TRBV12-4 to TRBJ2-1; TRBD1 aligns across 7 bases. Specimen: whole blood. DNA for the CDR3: TGTGCCAGCAGTTTCGCGACAGGGTACAATGAGCAGTTCTTC. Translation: CASSFATGYNEQFF.